This TCR beta chain appears in the sequencing data of a study of shared clonotypes between healthy human individuals. Overall study findings and caveats: Limitation of the genetic and exposure-history diversity represented came from the few donors.

Turning to this clone: Its antigen is as yet unknown. This same CDR3 is encoded by further DNA sequences in the sample.

CDR3 length: 14 residues. The germline V and J ends were trimmed by 0 bases and 1 base, with 7 bases remaining between them. Germline loops: CDR1 SGDLS, CDR2 YYNGEE. Method: immunoSEQ multiplex PCR; TCRdb's copy keeps in-frame clones and lacks some. Counted here are a few hundred thousand clones, over 60% occurring once; the ten biggest clones make up 11%. Sequencing input: memory CD4+ T cells sorted from blood. The subset: CD45RA-negative fraction. The origin of this receptor is a man under 40 in good health. The chain recombines TRBV9 with TRBJ1-1; no firm D call. The CDR3, as DNA: TGTGCCAGCAGCGTAGGGCCGGAGAACACTGAAGCTTTCTTT. It codes for CASSVGPENTEAFF.